This is a list of T cell receptor beta chains from one sample in a study of blood T cells in healthy people across ages. From the 5' RACE reads, TCRdb called clonotypes with MiXCR, one entry per CDR3 protein. The repertoire holds about 970,000 distinct CDR3 sequences, with roughly half as singletons. Sequencing was done on a sample of blood. These receptors were taken from a woman between 55 and 75 years old in good health. Both conserved end residues are part of each CDR3. The D gene is left open where the match is weak. The size field is filled for only some rows; it gives once, few, many or a size class.

V: TRBV6-2/TRBV6-3
size: .
D: .
J: TRBJ1-5
DNA: TGTGCCAGCTTACCCAACCGGGACCCGAAGGCCCAGCATTTT
CDR3: CASLPNRDPKAQHF

V: TRBV19
size: .
D: .
J: TRBJ1-1
DNA: TGTGCCAGTAGTTACAGGCAGGGCAACACTGAAGCTTTCTTT
CDR3: CASSYRQGNTEAFF

V: TRBV24-1
size: .
D: TRBD2
J: TRBJ2-1
DNA: TGTGCCACCAGTGATTGGGTAGCGGGAGGGGACAATGGGCAGTTCTTC
CDR3: CATSDWVAGGDNGQFF

V: TRBV10-3
size: few
D: .
J: TRBJ1-6
DNA: TGTGCCATCAGTGAGAGGGGGGGTAATAATTCACCCCTCCACTTT
CDR3: CAISERGGNNSPLHF

V: TRBV5-1
size: .
D: .
J: TRBJ1-2
DNA: TGCGCCAGCAGACCTGGAAGTAACTATGGCTACACCTTC
CDR3: CASRPGSNYGYTF

V: TRBV3-1
size: .
D: TRBD1
J: TRBJ1-2
DNA: TGTGCCAGCAGCCAAGACGGACAGGTTTATGGCTACACCTTC
CDR3: CASSQDGQVYGYTF

V: TRBV6-5
size: few
D: .
J: TRBJ2-1
DNA: TGTGCCAGCAGTTACTCGGGGGAGAGCTCCTACAATGAGCAGTTCTTC
CDR3: CASSYSGESSYNEQFF

V: TRBV7-2
size: .
D: .
J: TRBJ2-5
DNA: TGTGCCAGCAGCCCCGGGAGCGTCTCAATCGGAGAGACCCAGTACTTC
CDR3: CASSPGSVSIGETQYF

V: TRBV6-2/TRBV6-3
size: few
D: .
J: TRBJ2-1
DNA: TGTGCCAGCAGTTACAGAGAGGTTGCCTACAATGAGCAGTTCTTC
CDR3: CASSYREVAYNEQFF

V: TRBV10-3
size: .
D: .
J: TRBJ1-2
DNA: TGTGCCATCAGTGAGTCGGCAGACCCCTATGGCTACACCTTC
CDR3: CAISESADPYGYTF

V: TRBV12-3/TRBV12-4
size: few
D: .
J: TRBJ2-3
DNA: TGTGCCAGCAGTTCCAACACATATACGCAGTATTTT
CDR3: CASSSNTYTQYF

V: TRBV2
size: .
D: TRBD2
J: TRBJ2-7
DNA: TGTGCCAGCAGTGAAGCGCGGCTAGCGGGAGCCTCACAAGAGCAGTACTTC
CDR3: CASSEARLAGASQEQYF

V: TRBV15
size: .
D: TRBD1
J: TRBJ2-4
DNA: TGTGCCACCAGCAGAGATCAGGGGGCGGAAAACATTCAGTACTTC
CDR3: CATSRDQGAENIQYF

V: TRBV4-1
size: .
D: .
J: TRBJ1-5
DNA: TGCGCCAGCAGCCAATATCCCGGACAGCCTAGCAATCAGCCCCAGCATTTT
CDR3: CASSQYPGQPSNQPQHF

V: TRBV6-2/TRBV6-3
size: once
D: .
J: TRBJ1-1
DNA: TGTGCCGCAAGTGGGGGTCGGACCACTGAAGCTTTCTTT
CDR3: CAASGGRTTEAFF

V: TRBV7-8
size: .
D: .
J: TRBJ1-2
DNA: TGTGCCAGCAGCTTAGGGTTGGGGGACTATGGCTACACCTTC
CDR3: CASSLGLGDYGYTF

V: TRBV29-1
size: .
D: .
J: TRBJ2-7
DNA: TGCAGCGTTGAAGATAATGGGCAGGAGGGCTACGAGCAGTACTTC
CDR3: CSVEDNGQEGYEQYF

V: TRBV7-9
size: .
D: .
J: TRBJ2-5
DNA: TGTGCCAGCAGCCCAAAGACAGCAATACAAGAGACCCAGTACTTC
CDR3: CASSPKTAIQETQYF

V: TRBV25-1
size: few
D: .
J: TRBJ2-7
DNA: TGTGCCAGCTTCCGGAGGGCCACCTACGAGCAGTACTTC
CDR3: CASFRRATYEQYF

V: TRBV6-2/TRBV6-3
size: many
D: .
J: TRBJ2-7
DNA: TGTGCCAGTCGAGATCTAGACCAAACCTCCTACGAGCAGTACTTC
CDR3: CASRDLDQTSYEQYF

V: TRBV5-1
size: .
D: .
J: TRBJ2-5
DNA: TGCGCCAGCAGCGTTGCCGGGACCCTTCGGGAGACCCAGTACTTC
CDR3: CASSVAGTLRETQYF

V: TRBV14
size: .
D: .
J: TRBJ2-5
DNA: TGTGCCAGCAGCCAAGGAGGGAGAGGGTCCTGGAAGACCCAGTACTTC
CDR3: CASSQGGRGSWKTQYF

V: TRBV28
size: .
D: TRBD1
J: TRBJ2-7
DNA: TGTGCCAGCAGGTCGACAGGGGGTTCCTACGAGCAGTACTTC
CDR3: CASRSTGGSYEQYF

V: TRBV4-3
size: .
D: TRBD2
J: TRBJ2-1
DNA: TGCGCCAGCAGCCAAGATCCGGCGGGAGCTGCGACCTACAATGAGCAGTTCTTC
CDR3: CASSQDPAGAATYNEQFF

V: TRBV6-6
size: .
D: .
J: TRBJ2-3
DNA: TGTGCCAGCAGTTTCACGGGAAGCTCAGAGACGCAGTATTTT
CDR3: CASSFTGSSETQYF

V: TRBV10-3
size: .
D: .
J: TRBJ2-3
DNA: TGTGCCATCGGGCTCGGGAGCACAGATACGCAGTATTTT
CDR3: CAIGLGSTDTQYF

V: TRBV5-1
size: .
D: .
J: TRBJ1-2
DNA: TGCGCCAGCAGCTTGGAATTCGGGAGCGATGGCTACACCTTC
CDR3: CASSLEFGSDGYTF

V: TRBV10-3
size: .
D: .
J: TRBJ1-3
DNA: TGTGCCATCAGTGGGGGAAACACCATATATTTT
CDR3: CAISGGNTIYF

V: TRBV5-1
size: few
D: .
J: TRBJ2-3
DNA: TGCGCCAGCAGCTCCCAGGGATTCGGCACAGATACGCAGTATTTT
CDR3: CASSSQGFGTDTQYF

V: TRBV5-5
size: .
D: .
J: TRBJ2-3
DNA: TGTGCCAGTAGCTTTGCAGAGTACGATACGCAGTATTTT
CDR3: CASSFAEYDTQYF

V: TRBV15
size: few
D: .
J: TRBJ2-6
DNA: TGTGCCACCAGCAGCCCTAGACAAGCTCCCTCTAGGTCTGGGGCCAACGTCCTGACTTTC
CDR3: CATSSPRQAPSRSGANVLTF

V: TRBV30
size: .
D: TRBD1
J: TRBJ2-5
DNA: TGTGCCTGGAGTGGACAGGGAGTAGAGACCCAGTACTTC
CDR3: CAWSGQGVETQYF

V: TRBV21-1
size: .
D: .
J: TRBJ1-5
DNA: TGTGCCAGCAGCCCCACTGGACAGGGGGGTAATAGCAATCAGCCCCAGCATTTT
CDR3: CASSPTGQGGNSNQPQHF

V: TRBV6-5
size: few
D: .
J: TRBJ2-5
DNA: TGTGCCAGCAGTCAGTACACTGGACAAGAGACCCAGTACTTC
CDR3: CASSQYTGQETQYF

V: TRBV12-3/TRBV12-4
size: .
D: .
J: TRBJ1-6
DNA: TGTGCCAGCAGTGGCGGCTCACCCCTCCACTTT
CDR3: CASSGGSPLHF

V: TRBV21-1
size: .
D: .
J: TRBJ2-2
DNA: .
CDR3: CASSKVGQGAFTGELFF

V: TRBV29-1
size: few
D: .
J: TRBJ1-5
DNA: TGCAGCGTTGTGACAGGTTCCAATCAGCCCCAGCATTTT
CDR3: CSVVTGSNQPQHF

V: TRBV19
size: .
D: .
J: TRBJ2-1
DNA: TGTGCCAGTAGTGACAGGACCATGGCACAGTTCTTC
CDR3: CASSDRTMAQFF

V: TRBV20-1
size: few
D: TRBD1
J: TRBJ1-2
DNA: TGCAGTGCACCGGACAGGGACTATGGCTACACCTTC
CDR3: CSAPDRDYGYTF

V: TRBV5-6
size: .
D: .
J: TRBJ2-3
DNA: TGTGCCAGCAGCCTTACTAGAGGGCCCCCCACAGATACGCAGTATTTT
CDR3: CASSLTRGPPTDTQYF

V: TRBV5-1
size: few
D: .
J: TRBJ1-2
DNA: TGCGCCAGCAGCACGGACATAAACTATGGCTACACCTTC
CDR3: CASSTDINYGYTF

V: TRBV5-1
size: .
D: .
J: TRBJ2-7
DNA: TGCGCCAGCAGCTTGGTAGGACCAACATACGAGCAGTACTTC
CDR3: CASSLVGPTYEQYF

V: TRBV28
size: .
D: TRBD2
J: TRBJ2-1
DNA: TGTGCCAGCAGTTTATATTCCGGGAGGGGATTCGACGAGCAGTTCTTC
CDR3: CASSLYSGRGFDEQFF

V: TRBV27
size: few
D: .
J: TRBJ2-4
DNA: TGTGCCAGCAGTTTTAGGGGGGGAACGATGGCCAAAAACATTCAGTACTTC
CDR3: CASSFRGGTMAKNIQYF

V: TRBV2
size: .
D: TRBD1
J: TRBJ2-7
DNA: TGTGCCAGCTTGCCGCTCAGGGGGACCACCTACGAGCAGTACTTC
CDR3: CASLPLRGTTYEQYF

V: TRBV6-6
size: .
D: .
J: TRBJ1-2
DNA: TGTGCCAGCAGTTACCAGCCGACTAGTGGCTACACCTTC
CDR3: CASSYQPTSGYTF

V: TRBV6-5
size: .
D: TRBD1
J: TRBJ1-2
DNA: TGTGCCAGCAGGGCCGGGACAGGGGGTGGCTACACCTTC
CDR3: CASRAGTGGGYTF

V: TRBV29-1
size: .
D: .
J: TRBJ2-4
DNA: TGCAGCGTTGAAGGGGCAGGGAACGTTCAGTACTTC
CDR3: CSVEGAGNVQYF

V: TRBV10-3
size: .
D: .
J: TRBJ2-4
DNA: TGTGCCATCAGTGAGTCGGGGAGTAGTTACATTCAGTACTTC
CDR3: CAISESGSSYIQYF

V: TRBV10-3
size: .
D: TRBD2
J: TRBJ2-3
DNA: TGTGCCACACTAGCGGGAGCAGGAGATACGCAGTATTTT
CDR3: CATLAGAGDTQYF

V: TRBV7-8
size: .
D: .
J: TRBJ1-5
DNA: TGTGCCAGCAGTATAGCGGGGGCAGGGTTTTTATTGTCGGAGCCCCAGCATTTT
CDR3: CASSIAGAGFLLSEPQHF

V: TRBV20-1
size: .
D: TRBD2
J: TRBJ2-5
DNA: TGCAGTGCTAGGCCGACTAGCGGGAGTTACAATGAGCAGTACTTC
CDR3: CSARPTSGSYNEQYF

V: TRBV29-1
size: once
D: .
J: TRBJ2-1
DNA: TGCAGCGCCTCGGTGCGGAGGGACAATGAGCAGTTCTTC
CDR3: CSASVRRDNEQFF